This is a list of T cell receptor beta chains from one sample in a study of shared clonotypes between healthy human individuals. Clones were sequenced by immunoSEQ multiplex PCR, and TCRdb holds only the in-frame ones, with some missing. Of millions of clones listed, roughly 92% are singletons. Sequenced sample: naive CD4+ T cells sorted from blood. The receptors originated from a man aged 18 to 30 in good health. The CDR3 runs from the conserved cysteine through the conserved F or W. The D gene is left open where the match is weak. Clone size is stated in some rows and not others, as once, few, many or a class when expanded.

size: NA
V: TRBV7-2
J: TRBJ1-1
D: TRBD1
CDR3: CASSSRQGQNTEAFF
DNA: TGTGCCAGCAGCTCTCGACAGGGGCAGAACACTGAAGCTTTCTTT

size: NA
V: TRBV2
J: TRBJ2-2
D: NA
CDR3: CASRAVKGVIGELFF
DNA: TGTGCCAGCAGGGCGGTGAAGGGGGTGATCGGGGAGCTGTTTTTT

size: NA
V: TRBV7-9
J: TRBJ2-1
D: NA
CDR3: CASSQRTPPYNEQFF
DNA: TGTGCCAGCAGCCAAAGGACACCGCCTTACAATGAGCAGTTCTTC

size: NA
V: TRBV9
J: TRBJ2-3
D: NA
CDR3: CASSWTSSTDTQYF
DNA: TGTGCCAGCAGCTGGACCTCAAGCACAGATACGCAGTATTTT

size: NA
V: TRBV11-3
J: TRBJ2-5
D: TRBD2
CDR3: CASSLNAGAQETQYF
DNA: TGTGCCAGCAGCTTGAATGCGGGAGCCCAAGAGACCCAGTACTTC

size: NA
V: TRBV7-2
J: TRBJ2-1
D: NA
CDR3: CASSLRTLTGDEQFF
DNA: TGTGCCAGCAGCTTGAGGACCTTAACCGGCGATGAGCAGTTCTTC

size: NA
V: TRBV18
J: TRBJ2-6
D: TRBD1
CDR3: CASSPFQGEVLSSGANVLTF
DNA: TGTGCCAGCTCACCCTTTCAGGGGGAAGTCCTATCCTCTGGGGCCAACGTCCTGACTTTC

size: NA
V: TRBV27
J: TRBJ2-1
D: TRBD2
CDR3: CASSLRLAGGPPYGEQFF
DNA: TGTGCCAGCAGTTTAAGACTAGCGGGAGGCCCCCCCTACGGTGAGCAGTTCTTC

size: NA
V: TRBV5-5
J: TRBJ2-2
D: TRBD2
CDR3: CASSSTSGGNTGELFF
DNA: TGTGCCAGCAGTTCCACTAGCGGGGGGAACACCGGGGAGCTGTTTTTT

size: NA
V: TRBV19
J: TRBJ1-6
D: NA
CDR3: CASRNREQAHNSPLHF
DNA: TGTGCCAGTAGGAACAGGGAGCAGGCTCACAATTCACCCCTCCACTTT

size: NA
V: TRBV5-1
J: TRBJ1-5
D: NA
CDR3: CASSLGTDYSNQPQHF
DNA: TGCGCCAGCAGCCTCGGGACTGACTATAGCAATCAGCCCCAGCATTTT

size: NA
V: TRBV7-3
J: TRBJ1-1
D: NA
CDR3: CASSLRGRSGEAFF
DNA: TGTGCCAGCAGCTTAAGGGGACGCTCGGGTGAAGCTTTCTTT

size: NA
V: TRBV5-4
J: TRBJ1-4
D: NA
CDR3: CASSPDGIATNEKLFF
DNA: TGTGCCAGCAGCCCGGACGGAATTGCAACTAATGAAAAACTGTTTTTT

size: NA
V: TRBV30
J: TRBJ1-5
D: NA
CDR3: CAWTTPQEVSQPQHF
DNA: TGTGCCTGGACCACCCCCCAGGAAGTGAGCCAGCCCCAGCATTTT

size: NA
V: TRBV27
J: TRBJ2-7
D: NA
CDR3: CASSSPYEQYF
DNA: TGTGCCAGCAGTTCGCCCTACGAGCAGTACTTC

size: few
V: TRBV29-1
J: TRBJ1-4
D: TRBD1
CDR3: CSVGDRNEKLFF
DNA: TGCAGCGTTGGGGACAGGAATGAAAAACTGTTTTTT

size: NA
V: TRBV2
J: TRBJ1-2
D: NA
CDR3: CASTGGRNYGYTF
DNA: TGTGCCAGCACTGGCGGCCGAAACTATGGCTACACCTTC

size: NA
V: TRBV6-6
J: TRBJ2-7
D: NA
CDR3: CASSLDGEKQYF
DNA: TGTGCCAGCAGCCTAGACGGGGAGAAGCAGTACTTC

size: NA
V: TRBV10-3
J: TRBJ2-1
D: NA
CDR3: CAISSRGDEQFF
DNA: TGTGCCATTTCCTCCCGCGGGGATGAGCAGTTCTTC

size: NA
V: TRBV7-2
J: TRBJ2-7
D: TRBD1
CDR3: CASSVETGSSYEQYF
DNA: TGTGCCAGCAGTGTAGAGACAGGGTCCTCCTACGAGCAGTACTTC

size: once
V: TRBV5-4
J: TRBJ2-5
D: TRBD1
CDR3: CASSPVWGQQETQYF
DNA: TGTGCCAGCAGCCCGGTCTGGGGACAGCAAGAGACCCAGTACTTC

size: NA
V: TRBV6-5
J: TRBJ1-3
D: NA
CDR3: CASSLTTGFSGNTIYF
DNA: TGTGCCAGCAGTTTGACCACAGGCTTCTCTGGAAACACCATATATTTT

size: NA
V: TRBV27
J: TRBJ2-7
D: NA
CDR3: CASSYRGRGSSYEQYF
DNA: TGTGCCAGCAGTTACCGTGGGCGGGGTAGCTCCTACGAGCAGTACTTC

size: few
V: TRBV19
J: TRBJ1-1
D: NA
CDR3: CASSSLGGTEAFF
DNA: TGTGCCAGTAGTAGCCTGGGGGGCACTGAAGCTTTCTTT

size: NA
V: TRBV2
J: TRBJ2-7
D: NA
CDR3: CASSPYYEQYF
DNA: TGTGCCAGCAGCCCTTACTACGAGCAGTACTTC

size: NA
V: TRBV28
J: TRBJ2-1
D: NA
CDR3: CASSLMAGNSYNEQFF
DNA: TGTGCCAGCAGTTTAATGGCAGGAAACTCCTACAATGAGCAGTTCTTC

size: NA
V: TRBV7-9
J: TRBJ2-7
D: TRBD2
CDR3: CASSLALGGRAPYEQYF
DNA: TGTGCCAGCAGCTTAGCGCTGGGCGGGAGGGCCCCATACGAGCAGTACTTC

size: few
V: TRBV27
J: TRBJ2-7
D: TRBD2
CDR3: CASSRAGGYEQYF
DNA: TGTGCCAGCTCCCGGGCGGGGGGTTACGAGCAGTACTTC

size: NA
V: TRBV7-9
J: TRBJ2-1
D: NA
CDR3: CASRVGAGEQFF
DNA: TGTGCCAGCAGGGTAGGAGCTGGTGAGCAGTTCTTC

size: NA
V: TRBV10-1
J: TRBJ2-3
D: TRBD2
CDR3: CASSPSGSQADTQYF
DNA: TGCGCCAGCAGCCCTAGCGGGAGTCAGGCAGATACGCAGTATTTT

size: NA
V: TRBV12-5
J: TRBJ2-6
D: TRBD1
CDR3: CASGLHRGLSGANVLTF
DNA: TGTGCTAGTGGTTTACACAGGGGGCTCTCTGGGGCCAACGTCCTGACTTTC

size: NA
V: TRBV7-2
J: TRBJ1-5
D: NA
CDR3: CASGGNQPQHF
DNA: TGTGCCAGCGGCGGGAATCAGCCCCAGCATTTT

size: NA
V: TRBV4-2
J: TRBJ2-7
D: NA
CDR3: CASSQDLGGYEQYF
DNA: TGTGCCAGCAGCCAAGATTTGGGCGGCTACGAGCAGTACTTC

size: NA
V: TRBV5-1
J: TRBJ2-3
D: NA
CDR3: CASSLPTVASTDTQYF
DNA: TGCGCCAGCAGCTTACCGACAGTAGCTAGCACAGATACGCAGTATTTT

size: NA
V: TRBV20-1
J: TRBJ2-1
D: NA
CDR3: CSASQPGTQFF
DNA: TGCAGTGCTAGTCAACCGGGGACGCAGTTCTTC

size: NA
V: TRBV23-1
J: TRBJ1-5
D: NA
CDR3: CASSHRGVFRHVPQHF
DNA: TGCGCCAGCAGTCATCGGGGGGTTTTTCGTCATGTTCCCCAGCATTTT

size: NA
V: TRBV11-1
J: TRBJ1-2
D: TRBD1
CDR3: CASSSRDRATVGYTF
DNA: TGTGCCAGCAGCTCCCGGGACAGGGCTACGGTTGGCTACACCTTC